This T cell receptor beta chain was observed in a study of shared clonotypes between healthy human individuals. CD45RA-negative memory and CD45RA+ naive subsets were split from the CD4+ cells. This CDR3 comprises 16 residues. Trimming pared 5 bases from V and 5 bases from J, leaving 18 bases between. The V gene's germline CDR1 is SGHTA and CDR2 FQGNSA. The repertoire was sequenced with immunoSEQ multiplex PCR; TCRdb's copy has only in-frame clones and lacks some. The table includes hundreds of thousands of clones, less than 80% detected once. The chain carries TRBV7-2 and TRBJ2-2, with a weak D call TRBD2 (5 bases). This TCR came from a woman in her 30s in good health. The sequencing sample was made of memory CD4+ T cells sorted from blood. Subset reported: CD45RA-negative fraction. CDR3 sequence (DNA): TGTGCCAGCAGCCTCCGCCTCATCATAGCGACCGGGGAGCTGTTTTTT. Translation: CASSLRLIIATGELFF.